Following are 6 T cell receptor beta chains from one sample sequenced in a study of shared clonotypes between healthy human individuals. Sequenced by immunoSEQ multiplex PCR; TCRdb stores in-frame clones only, minus some. The table includes 730,000 or so clones, less than 80% detected once. Sequencing used memory CD4+ T cells sorted from blood. Subset described: CD45RA-negative fraction. Receptor source: a woman aged 30 to 39 in good health.

V and J are TRBV30 and TRBJ2-1; 10 bases agree with TRBD2. V was pared by 2 bases and J by 7 bases, with 8 bases of the junction left unmatched. Per germline, CDR1 GTSNPN and CDR2 SVGIG (reference sequence). This CDR3 is built from 15 residues. CDR3 protein: CAWSMSGRVRNEQFF. CDR3 nucleotide sequence: TGTGCCTGGAGTATGAGCGGGAGGGTCAGAAATGAGCAGTTCTTC.

The V and J genes are TRBV10-2 and TRBJ2-7, with a weak D call TRBD2 (6 bases). This CDR3 contains 12 residues. Trimming shortened V by 9 bases and J by 5 bases, and 14 bases separated the two germline ends. Germline CDR1 WSHSY, CDR2 SAAADI. CDR3 sequence (DNA): TGCGCCAGACCCGTGGAGGGCCACGAGCAGTACTTC. Translation: CARPVEGHEQYF.

The table lists this clone with a few counts. The gene calls are TRBV28 and TRBJ1-5; 7 bases match TRBD1. The trim removed 6 bases at V and 6 bases at J, leaving 8 bases unmatched. Germline assignment: CDR1 MDHEN and CDR2 SYDVKM. The CDR3 spans 14 residues. CDR3 in DNA: TGTGCCAGCAGCCCGACAGGGTCTAGTCAGCCCCAGCATTTT. This codes for CASSPTGSSQPQHF.

The genes are TRBV29-1 and TRBJ1-1, with a weak D call TRBD1 (6 bases). This CDR3 contains 10 residues. V was clipped by 4 bases and J by 7 bases, with 7 bases between them. CDR1 is SQVTM and CDR2 is ANQGSEA in the germline V gene. CDR3 nucleotides: TGCAGCGTTGTCAGGGGTGAAGCTTTCTTT. Translated: CSVVRGEAFF.

The V and J genes are TRBV7-6 and TRBJ2-1; D is perhaps TRBD1 or TRBD2 (7 bases each). Germline loops: CDR1 SGHVS, CDR2 FNYEAQ. The length of the CDR3 is 18 residues. The ends were cut back, 5 bases at V and 2 bases at J, with 22 bases in the middle. The CDR3, as DNA: TGTGCCAGCAGCGCAGGGGGGGCACCGGGAGCCCCCTACAATGAGCAGTTCTTC. The encoded protein is CASSAGGAPGAPYNEQFF. Combining the CDR3 with reference TRBV7-6 and TRBJ2-1 gives the whole variable domain GAGVSQSPRYKVTKRGQDVALRCDPISGHVSLYWYRQALGQGPEFLTYFNYEAQQDKSGLPNDRFSAERPEGSISTLTIQRTEQRDSAMYRCASSAGGAPGAPYNEQFFGPGTRLTVL.

This clone turned up a few times. The identical CDR3 is also encoded by other nucleotide sequences in the sample. CDR3 in amino acids: CASSLEPGYEQYF. The CDR3 DNA follows: TGTGCCAGCAGCTTGGAACCAGGCTACGAGCAGTACTTC. V gene TRBV5-6 combines with J gene TRBJ2-7; D unresolved. Germline lookup yields CDR1 SGHDT and CDR2 YYEEEE. The CDR3 consists of 13 residues. V was pared by 0 bases and J by 3 bases, with 7 bases between. Together with reference TRBV5-6 and TRBJ2-7, the CDR3 gives the full variable domain: DAGVTQSPTHLIKTRGQQVTLRCSPKSGHDTVSWYQQALGQGPQFIFQYYEEEERQRGNFPDRFSGHQFPNYSSELNVNALLLGDSALYLCASSLEPGYEQYFGPGTRLTVT.